These 23 T cell receptor beta chains originate from one sample sequenced in a study of PD-1 blockade in classical Hodgkin lymphoma. Relapses following autologous stem cell transplantation were seen in all patients, with brentuximab vedotin exposure varying. Clones were read by immunoSEQ multiplex PCR, and TCRdb kept only the in-frame ones, dropping some. There are 25,000 to 30,000 clones in the sample; 65% to 90% occur only once, and around 2.7% lies in the top ten. Specimen: peripheral blood mononuclear cells (PBMCs), collected at baseline. These receptors were collected from a human donor with classical Hodgkin lymphoma.

Concerning this clone: Distinct nucleotide sequences in the sample also encode this CDR3. The genes are TRBV7-9 and TRBJ1-3; a weak D match, TRBD1 (5 bases). The CDR3 contains 16 residues. Trimming shortened V by 1 base and J by 0 bases, and 10 bases separated the two germline ends. Germline CDR1 and CDR2: SEHNR and FQNEAQ (reference sequence). The CDR3 nucleotides are TGTGCCAGCAGCTTAGATGGACAAATCTCTGGAAACACCATATATTTT. This sequence encodes CASSLDGQISGNTIYF.

This rearrangement joins TRBV10-3 to TRBJ2-5; tentative D call: TRBD2 (7 bases). CDR3 length: 14 amino acids. CDR1 and CDR2 (germline): ENHRY, SYGVKD. V was clipped by 2 bases and J by 7 bases, with 14 bases between them. The CDR3: CAISEVGGRVTQYF. Here the CDR3 DNA reads TGTGCCATCAGTGAGGTGGGGGGGCGAGTGACCCAGTACTTC.

The chain employs TRBV7-9 and TRBJ1-2, with D unclear. The CDR3 extends over 14 amino acids. Germline values: CDR1 SEHNR, CDR2 FQNEAQ (reference sequence). The V end was cut by 1 base, the J end by 0 bases, with 6 bases between. This chain's CDR3 is CASSLDGANYGYTF. The CDR3 DNA reads TGTGCCAGCAGCTTAGACGGGGCTAACTATGGCTACACCTTC.

The chain links TRBV5-1 to TRBJ2-7; 8 positions agree with TRBD2. Per the germline V gene, CDR1 is SGHRS and CDR2 is YFSETQ. This CDR3 has 16 residues. After removal of 4 bases from V and 1 base from J, the junction contained 10 bases not matched to a gene. CDR3 sequence reads: CASSLLAAGGSYEQYF. The CDR3 region has the DNA TGCGCCAGCAGCCTTCTCGCGGCGGGGGGATCCTACGAGCAGTACTTC. The full variable domain, in which reference TRBV5-1 and TRBJ2-7 provide the parts outside the CDR3, is KAGVTQTPRYLIKTRGQQVTLSCSPISGHRSVSWYQQTPGQGLQFLFEYFSETQRNKGNFPGRFSGRQFSNSRSEMNVSTLELGDSALYLCASSLLAAGGSYEQYFGPGTRLTVT.

This rearrangement joins TRBV7-8 to TRBJ2-3; 10 nucleotides match TRBD2. Germline V gene sequence: CDR1 SGHVS, CDR2 FQNEAQ. The trim removed 5 bases at V and 4 bases at J, leaving 6 bases unmatched. The length of the CDR3 is 15 residues. CDR3 DNA: TGTGCCAGCAGCGAGAGTAGCGGGGGGTCAGATACGCAGTATTTT. Translated, it gives CASSESSGGSDTQYF. Looking up the rest from reference TRBV7-8 and TRBJ2-3 gives the full variable domain: GAGVSQSPRYKVAKRGQDVALRCDPISGHVSLFWYQQALGQGPEFLTYFQNEAQLDKSGLPSDRFFAERPEGSVSTLKIQRTQQEDSAVYLCASSESSGGSDTQYFGPGTRLTVL.

The chain is built from TRBV5-1 and TRBJ2-7, with D perhaps being TRBD1 or TRBD2 (6 bases each). Trimming stripped 4 bases from V and 7 bases from J, with 12 bases between. CDR3 length: 12 residues. Germline values: CDR1 SGHRS, CDR2 YFSETQ. This chain's CDR3 is CASSLGGREQYF. The CDR3 bases are TGCGCCAGCAGCCTGGGGGGCAGGGAGCAGTACTTC.

The genes are TRBV11-1 and TRBJ2-5; D is perhaps TRBD2 (6 bases). Gene TRBJ2-7 matches the end of the DNA better, so the J call may be wrong. Germline lookup yields CDR1 SGHAT and CDR2 FQDESV (reference sequence). The CDR3 is made up of 14 amino acids. CDR3 coding DNA: TGTGCCAGCAGCTTAGCTGCGGGGAGGTACGAGCAGTACTTC. Amino acids: CASSLAAGRYEQYF.

The chain couples TRBV9 to TRBJ2-1; 11 bases match TRBD1. Germline assignment: CDR1 SGDLS and CDR2 YYNGEE. The CDR3 has 17 residues. V was clipped by 4 bases and J by 5 bases; unmatched bases: 11. Here the CDR3 reads CASSTGQGAIFDNEQFF. CDR3 sequence (DNA): TGTGCCAGCAGCACCGGACAGGGGGCTATATTTGACAATGAGCAGTTCTTC.

The chain carries TRBV2 and TRBJ1-4; perhaps TRBD1 as D (6 bases). Trimming shortened V by 8 bases and J by 7 bases, and 17 bases separated the two germline ends. This CDR3 has 14 residues. Looked up from germline, CDR1 is SNHLY and CDR2 is FYNNEI. The CDR3 bases are TGTGCCAGCCGACAGGCTGTGGTGGGTGAAAAACTGTTTTTT. It yields the protein CASRQAVVGEKLFF.

The chain combines TRBV6-6 with TRBJ1-1, with D unresolved. V lost 4 bases, J lost 3 bases, and 9 bases lay in between. This CDR3 is 13 amino acids long. In germline, CDR1 is MNHNY, CDR2 SVGAGI (reference sequence). This CDR3 is CASSSDYYTEAFF. CDR3 in DNA: TGTGCCAGCAGTTCCGATTATTACACTGAAGCTTTCTTT.

This clone was found a few times. The CDR3 is CASSVRSLNTEAFF. The CDR3 bases are TGTGCCAGCAGCGTCAGGAGCCTGAACACTGAAGCTTTCTTT. The chain employs TRBV9 and TRBJ1-1; no definite D call. Germline V gene data show CDR1 as SGDLS and CDR2 as YYNGEE. V dropped 2 bases and J dropped 0 bases, with 8 bases sitting between them. This CDR3 region has 14 residues.

The CDR3 DNA reads TGTGCCAGCAGTCAGTCTGATGGTCCTAGCACAGATACGCAGTATTTT. This codes for CASSQSDGPSTDTQYF. The rearrangement uses TRBV11-2 and TRBJ2-3; unclear D gene. The germline V gene has CDR1 SGHAT and CDR2 FQNNGV. V was trimmed by 6 bases and J by 0 bases, leaving 16 bases between them. This CDR3 contains 16 residues.

This clone has only one observation. The junction does not match germline at one end; this may be a read error. The V gene is TRBV7-7, the J gene TRBJ1-4; D gene unclear. This CDR3 has 11 amino acids. CDR1 is SSHAT and CDR2 is FNYEAQ in the germline V gene (reference sequence). CDR3 region: CRPSRHEKLFF. In nucleotides, the CDR3 is TGCAGGCCTTCCCGACATGAAAAACTGTTTTTT.

The V gene is TRBV9, the J gene TRBJ2-3; a possible D gene is TRBD2 (6 bases). Germline-derived CDR1 and CDR2 are SGDLS and YYNGEE. The CDR3 covers 15 residues. V lost 0 bases and J 0 bases, leaving 8 bases between the germline ends. The CDR3 bases are TGTGCCAGCAGCGTAGTTCTAGCGAGCACAGATACGCAGTATTTT. It specifies CASSVVLASTDTQYF.

The chain couples TRBV7-9 to TRBJ2-5, with 8 bases fitting TRBD2. The CDR3 is 14 amino acids. Germline loops: CDR1 SEHNR, CDR2 FQNEAQ (reference sequence). The V segment lost 5 bases and the J segment 1 base; nucleotides outside the gene matches: 3. The DNA of the CDR3 is TGTGCCAGCAGCGAACTAGCGGTCCAAGAGACCCAGTACTTC. Translating gives CASSELAVQETQYF.

This chain links TRBV5-1 with TRBJ2-1, with TRBD2 matching over 8 bases. The CDR3 runs 16 residues. With V trimmed by 2 bases and J by 10 bases, 14 bases remained unmatched. The germline V gene encodes CDR1 SGHRS and CDR2 YFSETQ. This CDR3 is CASSFTGTRSLWEQFF. CDR3 DNA: TGCGCCAGCAGCTTCACCGGGACTAGGAGTCTCTGGGAGCAGTTCTTC.

This chain connects TRBV27 to TRBJ2-1; TRBD2 aligns across 7 bases. Unmatched junction bases numbered 8, after V lost 6 bases and J lost 6 bases. CDR3 size: 14 residues. Germline V gene data show CDR1 as MNHEY and CDR2 as SMNVEV (reference sequence). The CDR3 region has the DNA TGTGCCAGCAGGACAGCGGGGATGGGCAATGAGCAGTTCTTC. It codes for CASRTAGMGNEQFF.

The V and J genes are TRBV4-2 and TRBJ2-5; D is ambiguous. The CDR3 runs to 14 residues. Germline V gene sequence: CDR1 LGHNA, CDR2 YNFKEQ. V lost 0 bases and J 1 base, leaving 6 bases between the germline ends. Here the CDR3 reads CASSQDPGQETQYF. In DNA, the CDR3 is TGTGCCAGCAGCCAAGACCCAGGCCAAGAGACCCAGTACTTC.

The CDR3 DNA reads as TGTGCCAGCAGCTTAGCTGCACAGAACTATGGCTACACCTTC. Protein sequence: CASSLAAQNYGYTF. The chain couples TRBV7-8 to TRBJ1-2; D unclear. CDR1 SGHVS and CDR2 FQNEAQ come from the germline V gene. CDR3 length: 14 residues. V lost 0 bases and J lost 2, with 7 bases in between.

The chain joins TRBV10-3 to TRBJ2-6; TRBD1 might be the D (7 bases). The CDR3 is 17 residues long. V lost 4 bases, J lost 1 base, and 14 bases lay in between. Germline CDR1 reads ENHRY; CDR2 reads SYGVKD. The CDR3 region is CAISARGRGSGANVLTF. CDR3 coding DNA: TGTGCCATCAGTGCGAGGGGGCGGGGATCTGGGGCCAACGTCCTGACTTTC.

The chain joins TRBV5-1 to TRBJ1-2; no clear D. The CDR3 sequence is 13 residues long. Looked up from germline, CDR1 is SGHRS and CDR2 is YFSETQ. Trimming took off 5 bases at V and 4 bases at J, with 12 bases between the two ends. CDR3 coding DNA: TGCGCCAGCAGTGAAGGCGCCAGCTATGGCTACACCTTC. As protein: CASSEGASYGYTF. The whole variable domain, filled in from reference TRBV5-1 and TRBJ1-2, reads KAGVTQTPRYLIKTRGQQVTLSCSPISGHRSVSWYQQTPGQGLQFLFEYFSETQRNKGNFPGRFSGRQFSNSRSEMNVSTLELGDSALYLCASSEGASYGYTFGSGTRLTVV.

CDR3 region: CASSFRQGLQETQYF. The CDR3 DNA is TGTGCCAGCAGCTTTCGTCAGGGACTCCAAGAGACCCAGTACTTC. V and J are TRBV7-9 and TRBJ2-5; a possible D gene is TRBD2 (6 bases). Trimming took off 3 bases at V and 1 base at J, with 12 bases between the two ends. The V gene's germline CDR1 is SEHNR and CDR2 FQNEAQ (reference sequence). This CDR3 contains 15 residues.

This clone has just a few counts. This sequence joins TRBV19 and TRBJ1-6; 7 bases map to TRBD1. The CDR3 has 14 amino acids. The junction had 5 bases not matched to a gene; V was cut back by 5 bases and J by 7 bases. Germline CDR1 is LNHDA and CDR2 is SQIVND (reference sequence). The CDR3 coding sequence is TGTGCCAGTAGTCTGCCGGGACAGAATTCACCCCTCCACTTT. Translating it yields CASSLPGQNSPLHF.